The next 6 T cell receptor beta chains were all read from a single sample in a study of regulatory T cells in long-lasting Graves disease. Library construction for TCR beta used iRepertoire HTBI primers and Arm-PCR of CDR3 regions. One entry per CDR3 protein, called by TCRdb with MiXCR from the multiplex PCR reads. This repertoire shows some 450,000 distinct CDR3 sequences, 23% found once; its top ten account for 26%. The time point: persistent/refractory GD, antithyroid drugs over 5 years with positive TRAb. PBMC-derived RNA was used for the TCR library. Sample: peripheral blood mononuclear cells (PBMCs), taken when the disease was refractory, from a patient treated with antithyroid drugs. These receptor sequences come from a female donor with Graves disease.

This clonotype showed up many times. CDR3 amino acids: CASSRDRVWGYTF. The CDR3 DNA reads TGTGCCAGCAGCCGGGACAGAGTTTGGGGCTACACCTTC. V is TRBV7-8 and J is TRBJ1-2; 7 bases agree with TRBD1. V trimming: 5 bases; J trimming: 8 bases; junction bases outside the gene matches: 8. There are 13 residues in the CDR3. The V gene's germline CDR1 is SGHVS and CDR2 FQNEAQ.

The gene calls are TRBV7-9 and TRBJ2-1, with D possibly TRBD2 on 7 matching bases. Germline CDR1 is SEHNR and CDR2 is FQNEAQ (reference sequence). Trimming pared 1 base from V and 8 bases from J, leaving 12 bases between. This CDR3 is built from 14 residues. DNA of the CDR3: TGTGCCAGCAGCTTAGAGGCCGGGGGGCATGAGCAGTTCTTC. Its translation is CASSLEAGGHEQFF.

Worth noting for this clonotype: A much more abundant neighbour one base away suggests this may be a read error. The chain carries TRBV6-1 and TRBJ1-5; 9 bases fit TRBD1. Per the germline V gene, CDR1 is MNHNS and CDR2 is SASEGT. CDR3 size: 16 residues. V was pared by 4 bases and J by 6 bases, with 10 bases of the junction left unmatched. The CDR3 sequence: CASSVAGTGKAQPQHF. The DNA of the CDR3 is TGTGCCAGCAGTGTAGCCGGGACAGGGAAAGCTCAGCCCCAGCATTTT.

This clonotype was observed at least ten times. This chain uses TRBV27 with TRBJ1-1; 7 positions match TRBD1. Germline loops: CDR1 MNHEY, CDR2 SMNVEV (reference sequence). The V gene end was trimmed by 3 bases and the J gene end by 2 bases; junction bases not matched to a gene: 6. This CDR3 region has 15 residues. CDR3 DNA: TGTGCCAGCAGTTTTTTCCGACAGGGCAACACTGAAGCTTTCTTT. Protein: CASSFFRQGNTEAFF.

This clonotype was seen at least ten times. The chain links TRBV6-9 to TRBJ2-7; D unresolved. V lost 3 bases, J lost 6 bases, and 9 bases lay in between. In germline, CDR1 is MNHGY, CDR2 SVAAGI. There are 12 residues in the CDR3. The CDR3 DNA follows: TGTGCCAGCAGTTACGTCGGTGCCGAGCAGTACTTC. Translating gives CASSYVGAEQYF.

Ten or more counts support this clonotype. The rearrangement uses TRBV2 and TRBJ2-2; 13 bases line up with TRBD2. CDR1 SNHLY and CDR2 FYNNEI come from the germline V gene. The CDR3 sequence is 15 residues long. The V and J ends lost 7 bases and 6 bases, in that order; junction bases with no gene match: 5. CDR3 region: CASKNGLAGAGELFF. The CDR3 nucleotides are TGTGCCAGCAAGAACGGACTAGCGGGAGCCGGGGAGCTGTTTTTT.